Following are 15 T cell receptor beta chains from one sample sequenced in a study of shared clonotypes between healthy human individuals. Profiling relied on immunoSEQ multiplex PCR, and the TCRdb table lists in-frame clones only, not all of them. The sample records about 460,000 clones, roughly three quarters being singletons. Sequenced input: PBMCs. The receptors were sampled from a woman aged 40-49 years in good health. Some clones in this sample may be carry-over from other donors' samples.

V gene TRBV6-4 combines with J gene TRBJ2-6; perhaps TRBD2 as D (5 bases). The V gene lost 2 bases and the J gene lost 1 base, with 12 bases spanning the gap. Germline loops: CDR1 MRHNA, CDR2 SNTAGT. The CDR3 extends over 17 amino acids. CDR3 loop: CASSDQSPGSGANVLTF. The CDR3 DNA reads TGTGCCAGCAGTGACCAGTCACCGGGGTCTGGGGCCAACGTCCTGACTTTC.

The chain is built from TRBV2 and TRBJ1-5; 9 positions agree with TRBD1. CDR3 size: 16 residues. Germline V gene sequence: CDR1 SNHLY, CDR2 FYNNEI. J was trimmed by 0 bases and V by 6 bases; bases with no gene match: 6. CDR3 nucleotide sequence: TGTGCCAGCAGCCGCGGGACAGGGAATAGCAATCAGCCCCAGCATTTT. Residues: CASSRGTGNSNQPQHF.

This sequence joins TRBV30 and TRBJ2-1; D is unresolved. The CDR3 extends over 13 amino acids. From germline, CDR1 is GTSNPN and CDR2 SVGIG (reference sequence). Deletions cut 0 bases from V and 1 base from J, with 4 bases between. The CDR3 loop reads CAWSVTSYNEQFF. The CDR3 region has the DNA TGTGCCTGGAGTGTAACGTCCTACAATGAGCAGTTCTTC. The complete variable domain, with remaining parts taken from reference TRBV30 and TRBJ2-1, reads SQTIHQWPATLVQPVGSPLSLECTVEGTSNPNLYWYRQAAGRGLQLLFYSVGIGQISSEVPQNLSASRPQDRQFILSSKKLLLSDSGFYLCAWSVTSYNEQFFGPGTRLTVL.

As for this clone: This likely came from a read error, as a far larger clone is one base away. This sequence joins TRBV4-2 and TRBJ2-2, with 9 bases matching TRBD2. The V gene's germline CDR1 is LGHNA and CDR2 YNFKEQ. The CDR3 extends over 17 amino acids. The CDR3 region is CASSQLTGTSNTGGLFF. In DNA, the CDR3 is TGTGCCAGCAGCCAATTGACAGGGACTAGCAACACCGGGGGGCTGTTTTTT.

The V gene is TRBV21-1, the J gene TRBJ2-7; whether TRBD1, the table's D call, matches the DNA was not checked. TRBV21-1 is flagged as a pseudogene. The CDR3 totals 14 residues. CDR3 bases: TGTGCCAGCATCCCGGGACAGCATTCCTACGAGCAGTACTTC. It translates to CASIPGQHSYEQYF.

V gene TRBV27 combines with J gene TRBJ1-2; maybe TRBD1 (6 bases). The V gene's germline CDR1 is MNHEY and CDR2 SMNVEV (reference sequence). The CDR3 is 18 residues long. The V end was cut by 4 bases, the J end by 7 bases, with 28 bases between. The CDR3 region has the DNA TGTGCCAGCAGTTCCCTAAGAGGGGGGCTGGGGACGCCTCTTGGCTACACCTTC. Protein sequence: CASSSLRGGLGTPLGYTF.

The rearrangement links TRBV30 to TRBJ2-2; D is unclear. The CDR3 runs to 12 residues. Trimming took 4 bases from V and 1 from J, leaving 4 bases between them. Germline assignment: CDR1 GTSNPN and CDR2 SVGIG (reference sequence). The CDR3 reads CAWKGNTGELFF. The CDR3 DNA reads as TGTGCCTGGAAGGGGAACACCGGGGAGCTGTTTTTT.

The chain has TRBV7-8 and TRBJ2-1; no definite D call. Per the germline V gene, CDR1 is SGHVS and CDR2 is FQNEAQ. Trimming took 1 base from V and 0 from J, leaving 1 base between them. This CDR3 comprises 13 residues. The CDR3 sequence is CASSLGSYNEQFF. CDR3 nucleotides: TGTGCCAGCAGCTTAGGCTCCTACAATGAGCAGTTCTTC. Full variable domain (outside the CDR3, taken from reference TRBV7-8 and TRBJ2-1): GAGVSQSPRYKVAKRGQDVALRCDPISGHVSLFWYQQALGQGPEFLTYFQNEAQLDKSGLPSDRFFAERPEGSVSTLKIQRTQQEDSAVYLCASSLGSYNEQFFGPGTRLTVL.

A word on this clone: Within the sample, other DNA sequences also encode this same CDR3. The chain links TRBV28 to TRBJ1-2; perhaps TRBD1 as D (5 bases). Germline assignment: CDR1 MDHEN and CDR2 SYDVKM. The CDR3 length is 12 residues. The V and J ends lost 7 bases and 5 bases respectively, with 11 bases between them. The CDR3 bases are TGTGCCAGCACCCTCGGGGGGTATGGCTACACCTTC. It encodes CASTLGGYGYTF.

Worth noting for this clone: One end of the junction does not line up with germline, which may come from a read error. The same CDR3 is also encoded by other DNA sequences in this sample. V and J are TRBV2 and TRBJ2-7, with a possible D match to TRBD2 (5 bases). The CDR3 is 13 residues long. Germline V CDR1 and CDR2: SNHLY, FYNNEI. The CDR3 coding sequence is TGTGCCAGCACTGAGGGCACCTCCTATGAGCAGTACTTC. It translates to CASTEGTSYEQYF.

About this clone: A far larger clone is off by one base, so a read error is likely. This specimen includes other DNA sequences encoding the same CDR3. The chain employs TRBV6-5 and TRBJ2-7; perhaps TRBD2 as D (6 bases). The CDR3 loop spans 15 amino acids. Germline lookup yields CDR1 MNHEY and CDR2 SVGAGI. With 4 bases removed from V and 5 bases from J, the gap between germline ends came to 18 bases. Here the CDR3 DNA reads TGTGCCAGCAGTTCCCTAGCAGGAGGGCAGGACGAGCAGTACTTC. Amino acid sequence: CASSSLAGGQDEQYF.

The CDR3, as DNA: TGTGCCTGGAGTGTCGGGCAGGGATATGGCTACACCTTC. It encodes CAWSVGQGYGYTF. This chain joins TRBV30 and TRBJ1-2; perhaps TRBD1 as D (5 bases). The CDR3 spans 13 residues. Trimming pared 0 bases from V and 5 bases from J, leaving 10 bases between. The germline CDR1 and CDR2 sequences are GTSNPN and SVGIG (reference sequence).

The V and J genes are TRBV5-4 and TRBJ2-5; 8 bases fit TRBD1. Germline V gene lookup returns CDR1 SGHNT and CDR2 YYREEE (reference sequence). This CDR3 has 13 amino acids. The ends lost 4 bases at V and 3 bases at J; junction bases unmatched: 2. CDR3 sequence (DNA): TGTGCCAGCAGCCCGACAGGGGAAGAGACCCAGTACTTC. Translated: CASSPTGEETQYF.

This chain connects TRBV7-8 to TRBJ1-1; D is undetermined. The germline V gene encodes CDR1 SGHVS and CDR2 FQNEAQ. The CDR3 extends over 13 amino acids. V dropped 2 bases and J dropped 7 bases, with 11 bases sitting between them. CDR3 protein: CASSLTALGEAFF. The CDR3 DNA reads TGTGCCAGCAGCTTAACGGCACTCGGTGAAGCTTTCTTT.

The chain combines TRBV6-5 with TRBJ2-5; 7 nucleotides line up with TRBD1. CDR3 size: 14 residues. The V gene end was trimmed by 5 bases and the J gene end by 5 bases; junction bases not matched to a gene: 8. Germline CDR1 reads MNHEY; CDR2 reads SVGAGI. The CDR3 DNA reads TGTGCCAGCAGTCCTCAGGGGGTTCTTGAGACCCAGTACTTC. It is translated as CASSPQGVLETQYF.